Shown below are 14 T cell receptor beta chains from a single sample sequenced in a study of radiation and T cells in renal cell carcinoma. Time point described: blood 4 weeks post-SBRT, at nephrectomy. Treatment: 15 Gy SBRT to primary tumor, nephrectomy 4 weeks later. Sequenced by immunoSEQ multiplex PCR; TCRdb stores in-frame clones only, minus some. The repertoire holds around 77,000 clones, less than 85% seen once, with over 2% in the top ten. Sequencing was performed on blood, taken from a patient whose treatment included radiotherapy and nephrectomy. These receptors were taken from a woman aged 55-70 years with renal cell carcinoma.

The chain couples TRBV13 to TRBJ2-2; no clear D. Germline assignment: CDR1 PRHDT and CDR2 FYEKMQ (reference sequence). The CDR3 sequence is 14 residues long. The V and J ends lost 2 bases and 6 bases respectively, with 10 bases between them. In nucleotides, the CDR3 is TGTGCCAGCAGCTTATTGCCAGGACCCGGGGAGCTGTTTTTT. Translation: CASSLLPGPGELFF. The full variable domain, with the rest looked up from reference TRBV13 and TRBJ2-2, is AAGVIQSPRHLIKEKRETATLKCYPIPRHDTVYWYQQGPGQDPQFLISFYEKMQSDKGSIPDRFSAQQFSDYHSELNMSSLELGDSALYFCASSLLPGPGELFFGEGSRLTVL.

The genes are TRBV5-1 and TRBJ2-4; the D gene is possibly TRBD2 (6 bases). Trimming pared 0 bases from V and 7 bases from J, leaving 11 bases between. This CDR3 is built from 14 residues. The germline V gene has CDR1 SGHRS and CDR2 YFSETQ. CDR3 DNA sequence: TGCGCCAGCAGCTTGGTATGGGGGGAGAACATTCAGTACTTC. Its translation: CASSLVWGENIQYF.

The V and J genes are TRBV6-5 and TRBJ2-3; possibly TRBD1 for D (6 bases). V lost 5 bases and J 0 bases, leaving 9 bases between the germline ends. The CDR3 runs to 14 residues. Germline CDR1 and CDR2: MNHEY and SVGAGI. The CDR3 nucleotides are TGTGCCAGCAGTGACAGGACTAGCACAGATACGCAGTATTTT. Its protein product is CASSDRTSTDTQYF.

This chain connects TRBV7-9 to TRBJ2-3; 9 bases are shared with TRBD1. The CDR3 extends over 16 amino acids. Germline lookup yields CDR1 SEHNR and CDR2 FQNEAQ (reference sequence). V dropped 5 bases and J dropped 4; count of bases not matched to a gene: 10. The CDR3 DNA is TGTGCCAGCAGCGAAGGGACAGGGAGGATGGCAGATACGCAGTATTTT. This codes for CASSEGTGRMADTQYF. Full variable domain (rest looked up from reference TRBV7-9 and TRBJ2-3): DTGVSQNPRHKITKRGQNVTFRCDPISEHNRLYWYRQTLGQGPEFLTYFQNEAQLEKSRLLSDRFSAERPKGSFSTLEIQRTEQGDSAMYLCASSEGTGRMADTQYFGPGTRLTVL.

In the case of this clone: The germline gene is not matched at one end of the junction; a read error may be the cause. The rearrangement uses TRBV5-1 and TRBJ2-2; tentative D call: TRBD2 (6 bases). CDR1 is SGHRS, CDR2 YFSETQ, per germline. The CDR3 is made up of 16 amino acids. CDR3 loop: CASTLRGDSVSGELFF. In DNA form, the CDR3 reads TGCGCCAGCACCTTGCGGGGAGACAGTGTTTCCGGGGAGCTGTTTTTT.

This clone has a single count. The CDR3: CASSQVGLSQFF. CDR3 nucleotide sequence: TGTGCCAGCAGCCAAGTAGGTCTTTCGCAGTTCTTC. The chain carries TRBV4-2 and TRBJ2-1; D remains ambiguous. This CDR3 contains 12 residues. Germline assignment: CDR1 LGHNA and CDR2 YNFKEQ. Trimming shortened V by 1 base and J by 12 bases, and 10 bases separated the two germline ends.

The rearrangement joins TRBV10-3 to TRBJ2-5; the match to TRBD1 covers 7 bases. This CDR3 region has 14 residues. Looked up from germline, CDR1 is ENHRY and CDR2 is SYGVKD. V lost 6 bases, J lost 3 bases, and 7 bases stayed unmatched. The CDR3 bases are TGTGCCATCAGCATAGGACAGGAGGAAGAGACCCAGTACTTC. This codes for CAISIGQEEETQYF.

The rearrangement uses TRBV5-1 and TRBJ2-3, with a tentative D call TRBD2 (6 bases). The length of the CDR3 is 15 residues. V lost 4 bases, J lost 3 bases, and 15 bases lay in between. Germline V CDR1 and CDR2: SGHRS, YFSETQ. CDR3 sequence: CASSPLGGPTDTQYF. The CDR3 DNA follows: TGCGCCAGCAGCCCTCTGGGGGGTCCGACAGATACGCAGTATTTT.

The J gene is TRBJ2-7, the V gene TRBV19; D unclear. There are 14 residues in the CDR3. V was cut by 2 bases and J by 4 bases, with 12 bases left in between. Germline V gene lookup returns CDR1 LNHDA and CDR2 SQIVND (reference sequence). The CDR3 region is CASSIQIAGYEQYF. Written as DNA, the CDR3 is TGTGCCAGTAGTATACAAATAGCTGGATACGAGCAGTACTTC.

The J gene is TRBJ1-5, the V gene TRBV6-4; tentatively, D is TRBD1 (6 bases). In germline, CDR1 is MRHNA, CDR2 SNTAGT. V was trimmed by 5 bases and J by 11 bases, leaving 16 bases between them. The CDR3 contains 13 residues. This CDR3 is CASSYRDISTQHF. The CDR3 DNA reads as TGTGCCAGCAGTTACAGGGACATTAGTACCCAGCATTTT.

The chain recombines TRBV7-9 with TRBJ1-4; TRBD1 might be the D (5 bases). The V gene lost 4 bases and the J gene lost 5 bases, with 11 bases spanning the gap. Per the germline V gene, CDR1 is SEHNR and CDR2 is FQNEAQ (reference sequence). CDR3 length equals 14 residues. The CDR3 protein is CASSWTPRNEKLFF. The CDR3 DNA sequence: TGTGCCAGCAGCTGGACACCTCGGAATGAAAAACTGTTTTTT.

The V gene is TRBV27, the J gene TRBJ2-6; unclear D gene. The germline gives CDR1 MNHEY, CDR2 SMNVEV (reference sequence). V was cut by 6 bases and J by 0 bases, with 15 bases left in between. CDR3 length equals 17 residues. CDR3 sequence reads: CASRDDTFSSGANVLTF. The CDR3 DNA is TGTGCCAGCAGGGACGACACCTTCAGCTCTGGGGCCAACGTCCTGACTTTC.

The CDR3 DNA sequence: TGTGCCAGTGTCTTTGGACAGGGCAACGAGCAGTACTTC. Encoded protein: CASVFGQGNEQYF. The chain carries TRBV6-6 and TRBJ2-7; TRBD1 matches 8 bases. In germline, CDR1 is MNHNY, CDR2 SVGAGI (reference sequence). V lost 9 bases and J lost 5; bases outside the gene matches: 9. The length of the CDR3 is 13 residues.

The V call is TRBV5-1, the J call TRBJ2-1; maybe TRBD1 (6 bases). This CDR3 contains 16 residues. Trimming shortened V by 0 bases and J by 5 bases, and 15 bases separated the two germline ends. Germline CDR1 SGHRS, CDR2 YFSETQ. CDR3 amino acids: CASSLETGGRHNEQFF. In DNA form, the CDR3 reads TGCGCCAGCAGCTTGGAGACAGGCGGTAGACACAATGAGCAGTTCTTC. Combining the CDR3 with reference TRBV5-1 and TRBJ2-1 gives the whole variable domain KAGVTQTPRYLIKTRGQQVTLSCSPISGHRSVSWYQQTPGQGLQFLFEYFSETQRNKGNFPGRFSGRQFSNSRSEMNVSTLELGDSALYLCASSLETGGRHNEQFFGPGTRLTVL.